The clone carrying this TCR beta chain has a single count. This sample stems from a study of blood T cell repertoires in COVID-19. Study details: T cells, B-cell-depleted T cells, or PBMCs provided the cDNA or gDNA that served as material.

TCRdb keeps only in-frame clones here, not all; method: immunoSEQ multiplex PCR. The data hold about 310,000 clones, with 87% observed a single time. The CDR3 has 17 amino acids. V was trimmed by 2 bases and J by 0 bases, leaving 10 bases between them. CDR1 is KGHDR, CDR2 SFDVKD, per germline. The sequence was obtained from a woman in her forties or fifties who had recovered from COVID-19. The sequenced material came from peripheral blood. The chain uses TRBV24-1 and TRBJ2-6; perhaps TRBD1 as D (6 bases). CDR3 loop: CATSDWDTRSGANVLTF. The CDR3 DNA follows: TGTGCCACCAGTGATTGGGACACCCGCTCTGGGGCCAACGTCCTGACTTTC.